This T cell receptor beta chain stems from a study of CD8 T cell repertoires and HIV-1 epitope variants (dated by TCRdb to the early 2020s). Study-wide context: T cells were stimulated in separate culture wells with each of twenty-five peptides representing autologous and known Gag and Nef epitope variants. The epitopes tested covered three Gag epitope families plus Nef HW9 and YT9. T cells were enriched with the EasySep Human T Cell Enrichment Kit and co-cultured with equal numbers of autologous T cell-negative cells as antigen-presenting cells. The cultures were grown for roughly nine days in IMDM with gentamicin, and half of the media was changed on days 3 and 7 with IL-2, IL-7 and IL-15 added. An aliquot of 1M T cells was set aside as an uncultured baseline condition, separate from the 70 to 90 T cell cultures. The control conditions were a CMV, EBV and flu peptide pool, the Ebola AY9 epitope as a negative control, and a well with no peptide. A total of more than 70 T cell cultures were run, with each culture condition done in triplicate except for one peptide, which was done in duplicate. Findings and caveats that apply to the study as a whole: Only TCR beta chains were identified by the assay, and proliferation to antigen, not T cell function or cytokine profile, was indicated. Roughly five clonotypes recognized the Nef KF9 family and one clonotype recognized the HW9 family, while no responses to the TAALDMSHF plasma variant were seen. Some ten antigen-specific TCR beta clonotypes were identified, of which about six appeared to be cross-reactive for autologous or known escape epitope variants.

The immunoSEQ platform was used to sequence TCR beta CDR3 regions at survey depth. The QIAamp DNA micro kit was used to extract genomic DNA from every cultured and uncultured CD8+ T cell population. As for the authors' bioinformatics: Samples with fewer than 5,000 productive reads were excluded, resulting in the removal of about 6% of the roughly 80 HIV peptide-stimulated cultures. Sequences were trimmed to CDR3 by a MANAFEST web app, and nonproductive sequences, CDR3s under 5 amino acids, and sequences not starting with C or ending with F/W were removed. Clonotypes were classified as antigen-specific only if expansion was observed in at least 2 of 3 replicates versus the no-peptide control at FDR 0.01, only within one epitope family. A frequency at least fivefold higher than in wells stimulated with peptides from other epitope families was additionally required for specific clonotypes. TCRdb limited this immuneACCESS table to in-frame rearrangements with V and J called. A share of clones is missing; checked studies link under half to unresolved V genes, and the rest is unexplained. The V and J calls and clone size are taken from that table; D and trimming were inferred from the DNA. The sample table holds approximately 5,000 clones, of which 65% were seen once. The ten top clones hold less than 50% of the sample.

Here V drops 2 bases and J drops 4 bases, and the junction holds 12 bases not matched to any gene. CDR1 and CDR2 are drawn from the germline V gene: SGHTA, FQGNSA. The CDR3 goes from the cysteine to the phenylalanine over 17 residues. The only DNA kept is the CDR3, 51 bases in frame from the first base. The EasySep Human CD8+ T Cell Enrichment Kit was used on day 10 to isolate CD8+ T cells from every culture. A word on this clone: No cognate antigen has been identified for it. Base qualities were left out, and no much larger clone turns up one base away.

This clonotype was obtained from a male donor with HIV. The chain employs TRBV7-2 and TRBJ2-5, and TRBD2 matches 8 of the central bases. Sequenced input: cultured CD8+ T cells derived from PBMCs. The sequence in DNA is TGTGCCAGCAGCTTATACCTGACTAGCGCGGGAGGAGAGACCCAGTACTTC. Protein translation: CASSLYLTSAGGETQYF.